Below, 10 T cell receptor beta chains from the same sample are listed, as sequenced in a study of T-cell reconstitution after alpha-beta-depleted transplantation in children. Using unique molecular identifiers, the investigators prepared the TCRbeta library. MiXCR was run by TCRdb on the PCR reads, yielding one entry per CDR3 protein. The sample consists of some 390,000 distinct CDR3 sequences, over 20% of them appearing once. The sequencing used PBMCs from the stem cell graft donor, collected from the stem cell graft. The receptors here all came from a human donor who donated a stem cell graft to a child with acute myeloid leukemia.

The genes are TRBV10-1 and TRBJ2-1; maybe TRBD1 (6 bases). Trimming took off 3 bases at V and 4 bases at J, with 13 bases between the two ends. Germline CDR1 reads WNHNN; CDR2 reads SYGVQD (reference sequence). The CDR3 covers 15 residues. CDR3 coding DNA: TGCGCCAGCAGTGACCATCAGGACAGTTACAATGAGCAGTTCTTC. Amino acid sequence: CASSDHQDSYNEQFF.

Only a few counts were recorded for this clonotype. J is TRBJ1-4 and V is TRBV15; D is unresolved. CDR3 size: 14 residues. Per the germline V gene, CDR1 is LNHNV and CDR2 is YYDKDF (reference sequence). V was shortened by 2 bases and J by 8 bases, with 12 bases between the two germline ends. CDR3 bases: TGTGCCACCAGCAGAACTGATAAGGGAGAAAAACTGTTTTTT. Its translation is CATSRTDKGEKLFF.

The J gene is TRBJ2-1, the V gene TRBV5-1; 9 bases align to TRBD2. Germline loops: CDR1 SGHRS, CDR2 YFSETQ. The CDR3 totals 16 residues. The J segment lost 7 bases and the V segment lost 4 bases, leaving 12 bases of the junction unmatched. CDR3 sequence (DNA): TGCGCCAGCAGCCAACGGCGGGGACTAGCTGTGAATGAGCAGTTCTTC. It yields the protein CASSQRRGLAVNEQFF.

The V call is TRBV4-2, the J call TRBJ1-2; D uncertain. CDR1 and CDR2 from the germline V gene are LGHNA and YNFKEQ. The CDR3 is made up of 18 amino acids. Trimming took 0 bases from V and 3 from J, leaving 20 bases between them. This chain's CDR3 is CASSQDRGKLSLHYGYTF. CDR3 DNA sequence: TGTGCCAGCAGCCAAGATAGAGGGAAGCTTAGCCTACACTATGGCTACACCTTC.

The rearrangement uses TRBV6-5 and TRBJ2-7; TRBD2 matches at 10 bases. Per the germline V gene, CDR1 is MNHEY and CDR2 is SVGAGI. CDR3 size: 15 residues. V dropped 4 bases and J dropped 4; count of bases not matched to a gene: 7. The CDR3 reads CASSWSSGRVYEQYF. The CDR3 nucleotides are TGTGCCAGCAGTTGGTCTAGCGGGAGAGTGTACGAGCAGTACTTC.

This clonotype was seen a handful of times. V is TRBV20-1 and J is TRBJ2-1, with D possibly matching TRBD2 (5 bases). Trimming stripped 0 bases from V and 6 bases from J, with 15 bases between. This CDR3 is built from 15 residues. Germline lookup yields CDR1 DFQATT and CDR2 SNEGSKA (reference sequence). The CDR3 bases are TGCAGTGCTAGAGATATGGGGAGCCACCTCAATGAGCAGTTCTTC. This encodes CSARDMGSHLNEQFF.

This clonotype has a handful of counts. The CDR3 spells CASSEQEQGNEQFF. CDR3 DNA sequence: TGTGCCAGCAGTGAGCAGGAACAGGGAAATGAGCAGTTCTTC. The chain recombines TRBV6-1 with TRBJ2-1; TRBD1 is a possible D gene (6 bases). V was cut by 3 bases and J by 7 bases, with 13 bases left in between. CDR3 size: 14 residues. Germline CDR1 MNHNS, CDR2 SASEGT.

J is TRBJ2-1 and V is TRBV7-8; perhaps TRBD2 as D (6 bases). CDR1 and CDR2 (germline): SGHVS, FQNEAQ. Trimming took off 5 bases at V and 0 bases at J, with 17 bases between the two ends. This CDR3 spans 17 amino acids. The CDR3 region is CASSPRLGQSSYNEQFF. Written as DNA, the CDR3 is TGTGCCAGCAGCCCCAGACTAGGCCAGAGCTCCTACAATGAGCAGTTCTTC.

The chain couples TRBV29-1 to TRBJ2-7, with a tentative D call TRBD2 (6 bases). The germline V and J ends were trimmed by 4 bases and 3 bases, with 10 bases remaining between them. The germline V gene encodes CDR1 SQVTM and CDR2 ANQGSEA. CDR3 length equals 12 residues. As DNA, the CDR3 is TGCAGCGTTGTGCGGACTAACTACGAGCAGTACTTC. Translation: CSVVRTNYEQYF.

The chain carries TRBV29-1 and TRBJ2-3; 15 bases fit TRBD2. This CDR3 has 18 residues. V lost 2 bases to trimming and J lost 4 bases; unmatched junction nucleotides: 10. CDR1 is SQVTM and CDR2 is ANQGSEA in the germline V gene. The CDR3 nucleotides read TGCAGCGTTGAACTGGGGACTAGCGGGGGGAGCATCGCAGATACGCAGTATTTT. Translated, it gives CSVELGTSGGSIADTQYF.